This T cell receptor beta chain was retrieved from a study of T-cell reconstitution after alpha-beta-depleted transplantation in children. Preparation of the TCRbeta library involved a method that used unique molecular identifiers. TCRdb re-analysed the PCR reads in MiXCR, keeping a single row per CDR3 protein. Of approximately 220,000 distinct CDR3 sequences in the sample, around a sixth were seen once. This clonotype was seen at least ten times. The starting material was PBMCs, mostly from graft donor cells, obtained 360 days after TCRalphabeta/CD19-depleted stem cell transplant. This clonotype was obtained from a male patient aged 2-15 years who had a stem cell transplant for acute lymphoblastic leukemia, so the T cells may come from the graft donor.

CDR3 sequence: CASSPTPRGEQYF. The CDR3 DNA follows: TGCGCCAGCAGCCCTACGCCCCGGGGTGAGCAGTACTTC. J is TRBJ2-7 and V is TRBV5-1; a weak D match, TRBD2 (5 bases). Trimming shortened V by 4 bases and J by 7 bases, and 15 bases separated the two germline ends. The CDR3 has 13 amino acids. Per germline, CDR1 SGHRS and CDR2 YFSETQ.